This T cell receptor (beta chain) derives from a study of metastatic and nonmetastatic thyroid tumors. Across the whole study: Blood and tumor or nodule tissue repertoires from malignant and benign thyroid patients were compared. Notes on the study in general: According to reports, the diversity of TCR beta was significantly higher in malignant thyroid tumors than in benign nodules, and this held in both blood and tumor samples.

Study processing details: CDR3 was compared across clinicopathological groups, and the resulting differences were used to build a distant-metastasis classifier for papillary thyroid cancer. TCRdb re-called the PCR reads via MiXCR. These V and J calls derive from TCRdb rather than the authors' analysis. The profile shows over 35,000 clones, 17% of them singletons. Germline V gene sequence: CDR1 ENHRY, CDR2 SYGVKD. With 3 bases removed from V and 8 bases from J, the gap between germline ends came to 14 bases. CDR3 length equals 14 residues. No treatment of any kind had been given to any patient before thyroid surgery. This clone was counted at least ten times. Its cognate antigen is unknown. Other DNA sequences in this specimen translate into the identical CDR3.

The sequence was obtained from a female donor with papillary thyroid cancer or a benign thyroid nodule (not recorded which). Some clones in this sample may be carry-over from other donors' samples. This sequence joins TRBV10-3 and TRBJ2-1, with D perhaps matching TRBD1 or TRBD2 (5 bases each). Sequencing input: tumor tissue. This CDR3 is CAISDGQGSDEQFF. The CDR3 nucleotides are TGTGCCATCAGTGATGGTCAGGGTAGCGATGAGCAGTTCTTC.